The 24 T cell receptor beta chains below come from one sample, sequenced in a study of cytomegalovirus exposure and HLA in healthy donors (dated by TCRdb to the late 2010s). Libraries came from the immunoSEQ multiplex PCR assay. For the multiplex PCR, a mixture combining 60 forward primers for TCR Vbeta segments and 13 reverse primers for TCR Jbeta segments was used. What TCRdb holds here is the immuneACCESS table cut down to in-frame rearrangements. Part of the clones is not present; checked against another copy, under half of the missing clones reflect an unresolved V gene, and the others are unexplained. Across this sample there are some 200,000 clones, with approximately 78% seen only once. The ten biggest clones cover 2.5% to 3% of the sample. The sequencing input was PBMCs. These receptors were obtained from a woman in her 40s in good health and CMV-seronegative.

The chain carries TRBV2 and TRBJ1-5; 9 bases are a match to TRBD1. V was pared by 7 bases and J by 7 bases, with 11 bases of the junction left unmatched. The CDR3 length is 15 residues. Per the germline V gene, CDR1 is SNHLY and CDR2 is FYNNEI. DNA of the CDR3: TGTGCCAGCAACCAAGCGGGACAGGGTGGACAGCCCCAGCATTTT. The encoded protein is CASNQAGQGGQPQHF.

CDR3: CASSNDRERVTQYF. The CDR3 DNA reads TGTGCCAGTAGTAACGACAGGGAAAGGGTGACCCAGTACTTC. The chain combines TRBV19 with TRBJ2-5; 7 nucleotides line up with TRBD1. This CDR3 contains 14 residues. V was clipped by 4 bases and J by 7 bases; unmatched bases: 9. Germline assignment: CDR1 LNHDA and CDR2 SQIVND (reference sequence).

In this sample, this clone turned up once. The chain links TRBV10-2 to TRBJ2-1, with a tentative D call TRBD2 (5 bases). V lost 0 bases to trimming and J lost 7 bases, with 13 bases between them. Germline CDR1 and CDR2: WSHSY and SAAADI. There are 15 residues in the CDR3. CDR3 protein: CASSESWTAPNEQFF. The CDR3 bases are TGCGCCAGCAGTGAGTCTTGGACTGCGCCTAATGAGCAGTTCTTC.

V is TRBV11-2 and J is TRBJ1-3, with D possibly matching TRBD1 (6 bases). Germline CDR1 reads SGHAT; CDR2 reads FQNNGV. There are 14 residues in the CDR3. V was cut by 5 bases and J by 2 bases, with 10 bases left in between. CDR3 bases: TGTGCCAGCAGCGCAGGGGTCACTGGAAACACCATATATTTT. Amino acids: CASSAGVTGNTIYF.

This chain uses TRBV10-3 with TRBJ2-5, with 8 bases matching TRBD1. The germline gives CDR1 ENHRY, CDR2 SYGVKD. The CDR3 sequence is 13 residues long. The V and J ends lost 10 bases and 3 bases, in that order; junction bases with no gene match: 7. The CDR3 DNA reads as TGTGCCACCGGGGGACAGGACAAAGAGACCCAGTACTTC. This gives the protein CATGGQDKETQYF.

This clone appeared a single time. The chain carries TRBV4-1 and TRBJ1-5; the D gene is possibly TRBD1 (6 bases). Germline V gene lookup returns CDR1 MGHRA and CDR2 YSYEKL. CDR3 length equals 16 residues. V lost 4 bases, J lost 0 bases, and 13 bases lay in between. The CDR3 loop reads CASSRTADPSNQPQHF. The CDR3 DNA follows: TGCGCCAGCAGCCGGACAGCAGACCCTAGCAATCAGCCCCAGCATTTT.

The chain couples TRBV6-1 to TRBJ1-6; D is possibly TRBD1 (5 bases). The CDR3 has 16 residues. Trimming stripped 3 bases from V and 4 bases from J, with 13 bases between. Germline CDR1 and CDR2: MNHNS and SASEGT. CDR3 nucleotides: TGTGCCAGCAGTGAGAGGTCGGACATGTATAATTCACCCCTCCACTTT. Translating it yields CASSERSDMYNSPLHF.

This chain links TRBV19 with TRBJ1-3; D ambiguous. Germline CDR1 LNHDA, CDR2 SQIVND (reference sequence). V lost 7 bases to trimming and J lost 0 bases, with 13 bases between them. The CDR3 has 15 residues. CDR3 loop: CASTLASYSGNTIYF. The CDR3 DNA reads as TGTGCCAGTACCCTCGCTTCCTACTCTGGAAACACCATATATTTT.

The chain links TRBV11-2 to TRBJ2-5, with a tentative D call TRBD1 (5 bases). The CDR3 runs to 15 residues. V was cut by 0 bases and J by 6 bases, with 14 bases left in between. Germline CDR1 is SGHAT and CDR2 is FQNNGV. The CDR3 nucleotides read TGTGCCAGCAGCTTAGATCAGGGCAGGGAAAAGACCCAGTACTTC. Translated: CASSLDQGREKTQYF.

The chain employs TRBV4-2 and TRBJ2-5; 14 bases map to TRBD2. The CDR3 is 16 amino acids. The germline V gene has CDR1 LGHNA and CDR2 YNFKEQ. J lost 4 bases, V lost 0 bases, and 1 base had no gene match. The CDR3 bases are TGTGCCAGCAGCCAAGATGGGACTAGCGGGAGAGAGACCCAGTACTTC. This codes for CASSQDGTSGRETQYF.

The chain joins TRBV7-9 to TRBJ2-7; 8 bases agree with TRBD1. Germline values: CDR1 SEHNR, CDR2 FQNEAQ (reference sequence). V shed 3 bases, J shed 5 bases, and the junction held 9 bases outside the gene matches. The CDR3 has 15 amino acids. CDR3 sequence reads: CASSFWPGGGHEQYF. CDR3 bases: TGTGCCAGCAGCTTTTGGCCAGGGGGCGGGCACGAGCAGTACTTC.

V and J are TRBV5-1 and TRBJ2-5; TRBD1 is a possible D gene (6 bases). Trimming removed 2 bases from V and 4 bases from J, with 15 bases in between. The germline CDR1 and CDR2 sequences are SGHRS and YFSETQ. The CDR3 covers 15 residues. The CDR3 spells CASSFGQGIGETQYF. The CDR3 bases are TGCGCCAGCAGCTTTGGGCAGGGGATTGGAGAGACCCAGTACTTC.

This clone was picked up a small number of times. J is TRBJ2-7 and V is TRBV7-9, with 9 bases identical to TRBD2. The V and J ends lost 3 bases and 6 bases, in that order; junction bases with no gene match: 12. The CDR3 contains 16 residues. CDR1 is SEHNR, CDR2 FQNEAQ, per germline (reference sequence). As DNA, the CDR3 is TGTGCCAGCAGCTTTAAGGGAGCGGGAGGAGGGGGCGAGCAGTACTTC. Amino acid sequence: CASSFKGAGGGGEQYF.

This chain joins TRBV18 and TRBJ2-5, with a tentative D call TRBD1 (5 bases). The V gene's germline CDR1 is KGHSH and CDR2 LQKENI. Trimming cost V 5 bases and J 7 bases, with 14 bases left between them. This CDR3 contains 13 residues. CDR3 in DNA: TGTGCCAGCTCAGCCGGACAAGGAAGGACCCAGTACTTC. Translated, it gives CASSAGQGRTQYF. Full variable domain (remainder filled in from reference TRBV18 and TRBJ2-5): NAGVMQNPRHLVRRRGQEARLRCSPMKGHSHVYWYRQLPEEGLKFMVYLQKENIIDESGMPKERFSAEFPKEGPSILRIQQVVRGDSAAYFCASSAGQGRTQYFGPGTRLLVL.

The chain couples TRBV19 to TRBJ2-4; weak D call: TRBD2 (6 bases). Germline V gene data show CDR1 as LNHDA and CDR2 as SQIVND (reference sequence). The length of the CDR3 is 16 residues. V lost 3 bases to trimming and J lost 0 bases, with 12 bases between them. The CDR3 here is CASSMGGSRAKNIQYF. DNA for the CDR3: TGTGCCAGTAGTATGGGAGGTAGTCGAGCCAAAAACATTCAGTACTTC.

The chain joins TRBV7-9 to TRBJ2-7, with a possible D match to TRBD1 (5 bases). Germline CDR1 SEHNR, CDR2 FQNEAQ (reference sequence). The CDR3 is 12 residues long. V was trimmed by 0 bases and J by 7 bases, leaving 7 bases between them. Here the CDR3 reads CASSLAGEEQYF. As DNA, the CDR3 is TGTGCCAGCAGCTTAGCAGGGGAAGAGCAGTACTTC.

The V gene is TRBV12-2, the J gene TRBJ2-1; the DNA was not compared with TRBD1, the D call given in the table. TRBV12-2 is listed as a pseudogene. The CDR3 runs 11 residues. The CDR3 loop is CASPYSGEQFF. CDR3 DNA: TGTGCAAGCCCTTACTCAGGTGAGCAGTTCTTC.

V usage is TRBV6-5 and J usage is TRBJ2-7; perhaps TRBD1 as D (6 bases). Germline assignment: CDR1 MNHEY and CDR2 SVGAGI. The CDR3 totals 13 residues. Trimming took off 6 bases at V and 5 bases at J, with 14 bases between the two ends. CDR3 DNA: TGTGCCAGCAGATCGACAGGAGCTCACGAGCAGTACTTC. It specifies CASRSTGAHEQYF.

The genes are TRBV7-9 and TRBJ2-3; TRBD2 aligns across 8 bases. This CDR3 has 15 residues. V shed 6 bases and J 3 bases; nucleotides not matched to a gene: 8. The germline V gene encodes CDR1 SEHNR and CDR2 FQNEAQ (reference sequence). As DNA, the CDR3 is TGTGCCAGCAGTCGGGAGGGGGGCGAAACAGATACGCAGTATTTT. It is translated as CASSREGGETDTQYF.

This chain links TRBV10-1 with TRBJ1-2, with D maybe TRBD1 (5 bases). Germline-derived CDR1 and CDR2 are WNHNN and SYGVQD (reference sequence). The CDR3 consists of 13 residues. The ends were cut back, 1 base at V and 4 bases at J, with 7 bases in the middle. The CDR3 loop is CASSEWGAYGYTF. In nucleotides, the CDR3 is TGCGCCAGCAGTGAGTGGGGCGCCTATGGCTACACCTTC.

The chain is built from TRBV19 and TRBJ2-6; TRBD1 might be the D (6 bases). Germline V CDR1 and CDR2: LNHDA, SQIVND (reference sequence). This CDR3 has 17 amino acids. V was pared by 1 base and J by 4 bases, with 14 bases between. CDR3 bases: TGTGCCAGTAGTATAGTTCCGGGAACAGGGGGGGCCAACGTCCTGACTTTC. It specifies CASSIVPGTGGANVLTF. The full variable domain, in which reference TRBV19 and TRBJ2-6 provide the parts outside the CDR3, is DGGITQSPKYLFRKEGQNVTLSCEQNLNHDAMYWYRQDPGQGLRLIYYSQIVNDFQKGDIAEGYSVSREKKESFPLTVTSAQKNPTAFYLCASSIVPGTGGANVLTFGAGSRLTVL.

V usage is TRBV6-5 and J usage is TRBJ2-2; 9 bases map to TRBD2. The CDR3 extends over 15 amino acids. CDR1 MNHEY and CDR2 SVGAGI come from the germline V gene. The J segment lost 6 bases and the V segment lost 6 bases, leaving 8 bases of the junction unmatched. The CDR3 is CASSLSGSGPGELFF. In DNA, the CDR3 is TGTGCCAGCAGCCTTAGCGGGAGCGGCCCCGGGGAGCTGTTTTTT.

This chain connects TRBV4-1 to TRBJ2-5, with 10 bases identical to TRBD1. The J segment lost 3 bases and the V segment lost 0 bases, leaving 13 bases of the junction unmatched. CDR1 is MGHRA, CDR2 YSYEKL, per germline. The CDR3 totals 19 residues. For the CDR3, the DNA is TGCGCCAGCAGCCAAGAGGTACTCCCGGGCGGGACAGGGGAAGAGACCCAGTACTTC. The encoded protein is CASSQEVLPGGTGEETQYF.

V and J are TRBV28 and TRBJ1-3; D gene ambiguous. The ends were cut back, 11 bases at V and 0 bases at J, with 14 bases in the middle. This CDR3 comprises 14 residues. Germline V gives CDR1 MDHEN, CDR2 SYDVKM. The CDR3: CAARTAASGNTIYF. For the CDR3, the DNA is TGTGCCGCCAGAACAGCGGCCTCTGGAAACACCATATATTTT.